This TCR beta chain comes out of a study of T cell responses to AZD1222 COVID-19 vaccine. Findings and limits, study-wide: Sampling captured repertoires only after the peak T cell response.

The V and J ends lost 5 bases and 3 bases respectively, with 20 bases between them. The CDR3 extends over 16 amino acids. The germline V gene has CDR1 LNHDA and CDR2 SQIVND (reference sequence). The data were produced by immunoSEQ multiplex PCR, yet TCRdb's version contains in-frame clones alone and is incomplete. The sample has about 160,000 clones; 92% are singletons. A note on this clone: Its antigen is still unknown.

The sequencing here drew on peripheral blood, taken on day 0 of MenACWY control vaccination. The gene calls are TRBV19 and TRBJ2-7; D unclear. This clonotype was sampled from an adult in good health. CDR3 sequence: CASSSLDASRFYEQYF. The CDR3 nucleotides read TGTGCCAGTAGTTCCCTTGACGCCTCCCGATTCTACGAGCAGTACTTC.